The 14 T cell receptor beta chains presented below share a single source sample, sequenced in a study of blood T cell repertoires in COVID-19. Clones were sequenced by immunoSEQ multiplex PCR, and TCRdb holds only the in-frame ones, with some missing. The sample carries 30,000 to 35,000 clones, over 75% recorded once. The sample taken for sequencing was peripheral blood. These receptors all come from an elderly man with active COVID-19.

This clone was counted a single time. The CDR3 region has the DNA TGTGCCAGCAGTAGGGGCGGGGGTCCCGCGGATACGCAGTATTTT. Its translation: CASSRGGGPADTQYF. The chain joins TRBV6-5 to TRBJ2-3, with 7 bases aligning to TRBD2. The V gene end was trimmed by 5 bases and the J gene end by 6 bases; junction bases not matched to a gene: 11. In germline, CDR1 is MNHEY, CDR2 SVGAGI. This CDR3 region has 15 residues.

J is TRBJ1-2 and V is TRBV7-3, with D uncertain. Germline-derived CDR1 and CDR2 are SGHTA and FQGTGA. This CDR3 has 15 amino acids. The germline V and J ends were trimmed by 1 base and 4 bases, with 13 bases remaining between them. CDR3 loop: CASSLKDGRVYGYTF. CDR3 bases: TGTGCCAGCAGCTTAAAAGACGGCCGGGTCTATGGCTACACCTTC.

V is TRBV5-4 and J is TRBJ2-5; weak D call: TRBD2 (6 bases). CDR3 length equals 14 residues. Trimming removed 0 bases from V and 5 bases from J, with 11 bases in between. Germline values: CDR1 SGHNT, CDR2 YYREEE (reference sequence). CDR3 DNA sequence: TGTGCCAGCAGCTTGGCCGGAGGGCACGAGACCCAGTACTTC. Translated: CASSLAGGHETQYF.

The chain recombines TRBV28 with TRBJ1-1, with TRBD1 matching 7 bases. V dropped 6 bases and J dropped 10; count of bases not matched to a gene: 14. This CDR3 region has 14 residues. The V gene's germline CDR1 is MDHEN and CDR2 SYDVKM. CDR3 region: CASSEGGQQKGAFF. Here the CDR3 DNA reads TGTGCCAGCAGCGAAGGGGGACAGCAAAAGGGAGCTTTCTTT.

The chain has TRBV5-1 and TRBJ2-3, with 10 bases lining up with TRBD2. The CDR3 runs 16 residues. Germline-derived CDR1 and CDR2 are SGHRS and YFSETQ. V trimming: 4 bases; J trimming: 2 bases; junction bases outside the gene matches: 7. For the CDR3, the DNA is TGCGCCAGCAGCGCCGAACTAGCGGGGTCCACAGATACGCAGTATTTT. It is translated as CASSAELAGSTDTQYF.

This clone was found once. The chain combines TRBV7-6 with TRBJ2-6; D perhaps matches TRBD1 (7 bases). Germline CDR1 reads SGHVS; CDR2 reads FNYEAQ. This CDR3 spans 19 amino acids. Trimming pared 4 bases from V and 5 bases from J, leaving 24 bases between. The CDR3 DNA reads as TGTGCCAGCAGCTCTAAGGGCGGGGACAGCCTTAGGAGGGCCAACGTCCTGACTTTC. Its protein is CASSSKGGDSLRRANVLTF.

CDR3: CASSELEGVRNEQFF. The CDR3 bases are TGTGCCAGCAGTGAATTAGAGGGGGTGCGCAATGAGCAGTTCTTC. This sequence joins TRBV25-1 and TRBJ2-1; tentative D call: TRBD1 (6 bases). The CDR3 sequence is 15 residues long. Trimming took off 1 base at V and 6 bases at J, with 13 bases between the two ends. Germline loops: CDR1 MGHDK, CDR2 SYGVNS.

This sequence joins TRBV5-1 and TRBJ1-3, with 9 bases lining up with TRBD1. Trimming cost V 4 bases and J 4 bases; bases outside gene matches: 9. This CDR3 has 16 amino acids. The germline V gene has CDR1 SGHRS and CDR2 YFSETQ. CDR3 DNA sequence: TGCGCCAGCAGCCGCACCGGGACAGGGACGGGAAACACCATATATTTT. Translated, it gives CASSRTGTGTGNTIYF.

The rearrangement uses TRBV7-2 and TRBJ1-6, with D possibly TRBD1 on 5 matching bases. Trimming took 4 bases from V and 7 from J, leaving 8 bases between them. Germline-derived CDR1 and CDR2 are SGHTA and FQGNSA. This CDR3 region has 13 residues. The CDR3 coding sequence is TGTGCCAGCAGCTCTAGACAGAATTCACCCCTCCACTTT. This encodes CASSSRQNSPLHF.

V gene TRBV30 combines with J gene TRBJ2-3; 7 positions agree with TRBD2. CDR1 GTSNPN and CDR2 SVGIG come from the germline V gene (reference sequence). V lost 1 base and J lost 2; bases outside the gene matches: 0. The length of the CDR3 is 13 residues. DNA of the CDR3: TGTGCCTGGAGTGGGGACTACACAGATACGCAGTATTTT. As protein: CAWSGDYTDTQYF.

This sequence joins TRBV19 and TRBJ2-2; D is possibly TRBD2 (5 bases). V dropped 3 bases and J dropped 6 bases, with 8 bases sitting between them. CDR3 length: 13 amino acids. Germline assignment: CDR1 LNHDA and CDR2 SQIVND (reference sequence). The CDR3 DNA reads TGTGCCAGTAGTATTAACGGGGCCGGGGAGCTGTTTTTT. Residues: CASSINGAGELFF.

V is TRBV5-5 and J is TRBJ2-2, with unresolved D. The ends were cut back, 1 base at V and 0 bases at J, with 7 bases in the middle. This CDR3 has 15 amino acids. In germline, CDR1 is SGHKS, CDR2 YYEKEE (reference sequence). The CDR3 reads CASSLRGSNTGELFF. DNA of the CDR3: TGTGCCAGCAGCTTGCGAGGTTCGAACACCGGGGAGCTGTTTTTT.

The V and J genes are TRBV11-3 and TRBJ1-1; tentatively, D is TRBD1 (5 bases). Trimming took 5 bases from V and 1 from J, leaving 8 bases between them. Germline CDR1 SGHNT, CDR2 YENEEA. This CDR3 spans 13 amino acids. The CDR3 region is CASSKGRNTEAFF. The DNA of the CDR3 is TGTGCCAGCAGCAAGGGGCGGAACACTGAAGCTTTCTTT.

This clone was recorded once. J is TRBJ1-2 and V is TRBV19; weak D call: TRBD1 (5 bases). This CDR3 comprises 14 residues. V shed 3 bases and J shed 3 bases, with 11 bases lying between them. Germline CDR1 LNHDA, CDR2 SQIVND (reference sequence). Written as DNA, the CDR3 is TGTGCCAGTAGTATTAGGACAAATTACTATGGCTACACCTTC. Encoded protein: CASSIRTNYYGYTF.